The 19 T cell receptor beta chains below all came from one sample that was sequenced in a study of blood T cell repertoires in COVID-19. Generated by immunoSEQ multiplex PCR, the TCRdb table keeps only in-frame clones and is missing some. The sample has 350,000 to 450,000 clones; approximately 90% are singletons. The sequencing input was PBMCs or T cells enriched from blood (not recorded which). The receptor set was obtained from a woman in her forties who had been exposed to COVID-19.

The chain joins TRBV30 to TRBJ2-3, with TRBD2 matching 8 bases. CDR3 size: 17 residues. V was pared by 5 bases and J by 2 bases, with 15 bases of the junction left unmatched. The germline gives CDR1 GTSNPN, CDR2 SVGIG (reference sequence). For the CDR3, the DNA is TGTGCCTGGTCCCTGAGCGTAGCGGGGACGAACACAGATACGCAGTATTTT. This encodes CAWSLSVAGTNTDTQYF.

The chain combines TRBV19 with TRBJ1-2; TRBD1 agrees at 8 bases. CDR1 is LNHDA and CDR2 is SQIVND in the germline V gene (reference sequence). This CDR3 has 15 residues. The trim removed 6 bases at V and 8 bases at J, leaving 14 bases unmatched. The CDR3, as DNA: TGTGCCAGTAGCCCGGTGGACAGGGCGTCAGAGGGCTACACCTTC. Encoded protein: CASSPVDRASEGYTF.

This chain joins TRBV19 and TRBJ1-3; 8 bases are shared with TRBD1. Germline CDR1 reads LNHDA; CDR2 reads SQIVND (reference sequence). The CDR3 runs to 16 residues. J was trimmed by 4 bases and V by 7 bases; bases with no gene match: 12. The CDR3 reads CASMGDRPLKGNTIYF. DNA for the CDR3: TGTGCCAGTATGGGGGACAGGCCCCTGAAGGGAAACACCATATATTTT.

The genes are TRBV5-1 and TRBJ2-6; TRBD1 might be the D (6 bases). This CDR3 comprises 17 residues. Between the trimmed V and J ends, which lost 4 bases and 6 bases, there was a span of 20 bases. Germline V gives CDR1 SGHRS, CDR2 YFSETQ. This CDR3 is CASSPQGRLLEANVLTF. The CDR3 DNA reads as TGCGCCAGCAGCCCCCAGGGGAGACTTTTAGAGGCCAACGTCCTGACTTTC.

The J gene is TRBJ1-2, the V gene TRBV18, with 8 bases aligning to TRBD1. J gave up 3 bases and V 2 bases, and 2 bases lay outside the gene matches. CDR1 is KGHSH and CDR2 is LQKENI in the germline V gene. The CDR3 covers 14 residues. The chain's CDR3 is CASSPMDRDYGYTF. CDR3 DNA sequence: TGTGCCAGCTCACCAATGGACAGGGACTATGGCTACACCTTC.

The chain uses TRBV3-1 (or the pseudogene TRBV3-2) and TRBJ2-3; 9 nucleotides match TRBD2. Germline V lookup: CDR1 LGHDT, CDR2 YNNKEL (reference sequence). The junction had 15 bases not matched to a gene; V was cut back by 6 bases and J by 5 bases. The CDR3 totals 17 residues. The CDR3 nucleotides are TGTGCCAGCAGTAGAAGCCCCAGCGGGGGGAGTGGAGATACGCAGTATTTT. The encoded protein is CASSRSPSGGSGDTQYF.

CDR3 bases: TGTGCCAGCAGTTACAGTCGGTACACTGAAGCTTTCTTT. It encodes CASSYSRYTEAFF. The chain uses TRBV6-5 and TRBJ1-1; no definite D call. The V gene's germline CDR1 is MNHEY and CDR2 SVGAGI. This CDR3 comprises 13 residues. The V and J ends lost 2 bases and 3 bases respectively, with 7 bases between them.

The gene calls are TRBV6-1 and TRBJ1-5, with a weak D call TRBD1 (6 bases). Germline V gene sequence: CDR1 MNHNS, CDR2 SASEGT. The CDR3 consists of 16 residues. V lost 2 bases to trimming and J lost 9 bases, with 20 bases between them. The CDR3 DNA sequence: TGTGCCAGCAGTGAAATGGGGGCAGGGGCGCCTGGGCCCCAGCATTTT. This gives the protein CASSEMGAGAPGPQHF.

V and J are TRBV5-5 and TRBJ2-1, with 9 bases aligning to TRBD1. V lost 3 bases, J lost 3 bases, and 4 bases stayed unmatched. The CDR3 totals 15 residues. CDR1 is SGHKS and CDR2 is YYEKEE in the germline V gene (reference sequence). This chain's CDR3 is CASSSAGQGYNEQFF. The CDR3 DNA follows: TGTGCCAGCAGCTCCGCGGGACAGGGCTACAATGAGCAGTTCTTC.

This clone appeared once. J is TRBJ2-5 and V is TRBV3-1 (or the pseudogene TRBV3-2), with D tentatively TRBD1 (5 bases). There are 18 residues in the CDR3. Germline loops: CDR1 LGHDT, CDR2 YNNKEL (reference sequence). V dropped 1 base and J dropped 2 bases, with 20 bases sitting between them. CDR3 region: CASSQGSPPGLIQETQYF. DNA for the CDR3: TGTGCCAGCAGCCAAGGATCCCCCCCAGGGCTTATACAAGAGACCCAGTACTTC.

The V gene is TRBV5-1, the J gene TRBJ2-3; 14 bases line up with TRBD2. This CDR3 is 15 amino acids long. V lost 4 bases, J lost 4 bases, and 2 bases stayed unmatched. CDR1 and CDR2 (germline): SGHRS, YFSETQ. CDR3 DNA sequence: TGCGCCAGCAGCCTGGGACTAGCGGGAGCAGATACGCAGTATTTT. Translated: CASSLGLAGADTQYF.

The chain combines TRBV7-9 with TRBJ2-3; D remains ambiguous. The CDR3 extends over 14 amino acids. The V end was cut by 6 bases, the J end by 4 bases, with 14 bases between. Germline V gene lookup returns CDR1 SEHNR and CDR2 FQNEAQ (reference sequence). In DNA, the CDR3 is TGTGCCAGCAGACCACAGACCTGGGCAGATACGCAGTATTTT. Translation gives CASRPQTWADTQYF.

The chain carries TRBV20-1 and TRBJ1-1; D unresolved. V was shortened by 7 bases and J by 4 bases, with 10 bases between the two germline ends. CDR3 size: 11 residues. Germline lookup yields CDR1 DFQATT and CDR2 SNEGSKA (reference sequence). CDR3 region: CSVQAGTEAFF. In nucleotides, the CDR3 is TGCAGTGTTCAAGCTGGCACTGAAGCTTTCTTT.

This clone was recorded once. The chain uses TRBV5-4 and TRBJ2-5; 10 bases match TRBD2. Germline loops: CDR1 SGHNT, CDR2 YYREEE (reference sequence). The V segment lost 5 bases and the J segment 4 bases; nucleotides outside the gene matches: 8. CDR3 length: 15 residues. The CDR3 coding sequence is TGTGCCAGCAGTTCTACTAGCGGGAAACGAGAGACCCAGTACTTC. Protein: CASSSTSGKRETQYF.

V is TRBV2 and J is TRBJ1-3; 8 bases map to TRBD1. The CDR3 contains 14 residues. Germline values: CDR1 SNHLY, CDR2 FYNNEI. Trimming at V came to 3 bases and at J to 8 bases, leaving 6 bases not matched to a gene. Here the CDR3 reads CASSDRGHWDTIYF. The CDR3 nucleotides read TGTGCCAGCAGTGACAGGGGGCATTGGGACACCATATATTTT.

This clone was picked up one time. J is TRBJ1-3 and V is TRBV7-2, with 7 bases aligning to TRBD1. Trimming cost V 2 bases and J 0 bases; bases outside gene matches: 7. The CDR3 sequence is 17 residues long. Germline V CDR1 and CDR2: SGHTA, FQGNSA. The CDR3 DNA follows: TGTGCCAGCAGCTTATTCGGACAGGTTCTCTCTGGAAACACCATATATTTT. It specifies CASSLFGQVLSGNTIYF.

V usage is TRBV5-1 and J usage is TRBJ1-1; TRBD1 matches at 8 bases. This CDR3 has 15 residues. J gave up 4 bases and V 1 base, and 6 bases lay outside the gene matches. Looked up from germline, CDR1 is SGHRS and CDR2 is YFSETQ. The CDR3 DNA reads as TGCGCCAGCAGCTTGCCTGGACAGGGAGCCACTGAAGCTTTCTTT. Residues: CASSLPGQGATEAFF.

V and J are TRBV7-9 and TRBJ2-1; 10 positions match TRBD2. This CDR3 is built from 18 residues. Trimming at V came to 5 bases and at J to 7 bases, leaving 17 bases not matched to a gene. CDR1 and CDR2 (germline): SEHNR, FQNEAQ (reference sequence). CDR3 DNA: TGTGCCAGCAGCCGTTGGAGGCCTAGCGGGGGCGAACCGAATGAGCAGTTCTTC. It specifies CASSRWRPSGGEPNEQFF.

Ten or more counts support this clone. The chain joins TRBV5-1 to TRBJ1-2, with TRBD1 matching 11 bases. With 5 bases clipped from V and 8 bases from J, the junction kept 11 bases outside the gene matches. This CDR3 is 15 amino acids long. Per the germline V gene, CDR1 is SGHRS and CDR2 is YFSETQ. CDR3 region: CASSPTGTGGRGYTF. CDR3 nucleotides: TGCGCCAGCAGTCCTACCGGGACAGGGGGACGGGGCTACACCTTC.